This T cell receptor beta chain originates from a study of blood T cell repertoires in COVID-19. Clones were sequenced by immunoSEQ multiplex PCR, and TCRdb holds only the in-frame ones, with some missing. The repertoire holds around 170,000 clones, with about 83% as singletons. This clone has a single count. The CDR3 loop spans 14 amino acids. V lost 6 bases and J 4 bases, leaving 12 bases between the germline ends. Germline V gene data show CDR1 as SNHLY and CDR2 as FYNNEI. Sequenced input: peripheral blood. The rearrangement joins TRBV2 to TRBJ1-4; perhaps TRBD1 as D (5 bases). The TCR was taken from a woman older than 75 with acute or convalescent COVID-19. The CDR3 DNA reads TGTGCCAGCAGGGTACAGGAAATTAATGAAAAACTGTTTTTT. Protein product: CASRVQEINEKLFF.